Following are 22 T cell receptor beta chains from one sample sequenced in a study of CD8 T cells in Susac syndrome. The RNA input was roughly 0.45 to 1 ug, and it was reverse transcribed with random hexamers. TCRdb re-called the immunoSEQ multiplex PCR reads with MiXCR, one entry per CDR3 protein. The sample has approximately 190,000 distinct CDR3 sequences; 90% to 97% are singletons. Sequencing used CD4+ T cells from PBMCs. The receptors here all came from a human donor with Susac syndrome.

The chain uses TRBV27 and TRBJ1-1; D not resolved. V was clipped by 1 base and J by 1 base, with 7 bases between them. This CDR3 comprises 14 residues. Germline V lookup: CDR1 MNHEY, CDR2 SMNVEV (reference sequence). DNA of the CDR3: TGTGCCAGCAGTTTATTCCCCAAGAACACTGAAGCTTTCTTT. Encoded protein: CASSLFPKNTEAFF.

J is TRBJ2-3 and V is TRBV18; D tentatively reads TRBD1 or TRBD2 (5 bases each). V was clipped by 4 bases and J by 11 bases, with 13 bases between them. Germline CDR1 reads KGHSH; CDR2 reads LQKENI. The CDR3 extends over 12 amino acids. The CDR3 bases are TGTGCCAGCTCACGGGACCGTCAGGGGCAGTATTTT. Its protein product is CASSRDRQGQYF.

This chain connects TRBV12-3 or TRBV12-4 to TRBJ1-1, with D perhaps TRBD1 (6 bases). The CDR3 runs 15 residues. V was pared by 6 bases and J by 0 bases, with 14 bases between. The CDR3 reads CASSHGGQMNTEAFF. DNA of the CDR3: TGTGCCAGCAGCCATGGTGGACAGATGAACACTGAAGCTTTCTTT.

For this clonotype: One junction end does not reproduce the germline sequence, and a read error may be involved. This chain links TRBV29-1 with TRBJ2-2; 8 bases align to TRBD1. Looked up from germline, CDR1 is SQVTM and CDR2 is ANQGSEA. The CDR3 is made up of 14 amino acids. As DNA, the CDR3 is TGCAGCGTTAAAGACAGGGGGAACACCGGGGAGCTGTTTTTT. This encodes CSVKDRGNTGELFF.

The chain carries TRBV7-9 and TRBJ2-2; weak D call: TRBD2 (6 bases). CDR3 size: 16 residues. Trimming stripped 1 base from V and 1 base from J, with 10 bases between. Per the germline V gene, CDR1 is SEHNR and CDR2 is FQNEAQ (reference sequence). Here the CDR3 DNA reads TGTGCCAGCAGCTTAGGTCCTAGCGTGAACACCGGGGAGCTGTTTTTT. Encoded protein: CASSLGPSVNTGELFF.

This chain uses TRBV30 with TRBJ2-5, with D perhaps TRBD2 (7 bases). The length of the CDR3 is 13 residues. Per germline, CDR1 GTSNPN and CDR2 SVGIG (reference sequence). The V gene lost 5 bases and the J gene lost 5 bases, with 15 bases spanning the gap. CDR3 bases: TGTGCCTGGGCTCGGGGGGCGGGCGAGACCCAGTACTTC. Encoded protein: CAWARGAGETQYF.

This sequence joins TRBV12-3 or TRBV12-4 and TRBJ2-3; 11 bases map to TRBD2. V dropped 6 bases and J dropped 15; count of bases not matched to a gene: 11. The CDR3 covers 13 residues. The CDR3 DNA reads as TGTGCCAGCAGGACACTAGCGGGGGCCCTAAGTTATTTT. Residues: CASRTLAGALSYF.

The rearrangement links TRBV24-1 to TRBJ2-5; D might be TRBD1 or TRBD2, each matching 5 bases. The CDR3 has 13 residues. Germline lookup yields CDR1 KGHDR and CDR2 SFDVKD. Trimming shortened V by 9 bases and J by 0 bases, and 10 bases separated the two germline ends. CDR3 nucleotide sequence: TGTGCCACCGGGGACGGATACCAAGAGACCCAGTACTTC. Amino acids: CATGDGYQETQYF.

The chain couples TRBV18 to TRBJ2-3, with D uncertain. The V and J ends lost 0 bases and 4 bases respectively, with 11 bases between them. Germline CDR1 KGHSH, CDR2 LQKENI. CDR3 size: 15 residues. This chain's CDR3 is CASSPPPQYPDTQYF. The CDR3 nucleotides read TGTGCCAGCTCACCACCCCCCCAATACCCAGATACGCAGTATTTT.

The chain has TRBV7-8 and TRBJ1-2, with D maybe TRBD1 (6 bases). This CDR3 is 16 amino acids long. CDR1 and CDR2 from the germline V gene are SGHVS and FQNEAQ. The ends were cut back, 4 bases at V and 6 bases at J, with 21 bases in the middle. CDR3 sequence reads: CASSSQTGLTRDGYTF. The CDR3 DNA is TGTGCCAGCAGCTCCCAAACAGGGCTTACCAGGGATGGCTACACCTTC.

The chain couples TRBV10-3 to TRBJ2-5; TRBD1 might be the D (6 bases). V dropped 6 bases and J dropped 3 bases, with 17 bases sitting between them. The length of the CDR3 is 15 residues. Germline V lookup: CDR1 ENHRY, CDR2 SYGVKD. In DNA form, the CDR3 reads TGTGCCATCAGGGGAAACAGGGTTGGGGAAGAGACCCAGTACTTC. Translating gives CAIRGNRVGEETQYF.

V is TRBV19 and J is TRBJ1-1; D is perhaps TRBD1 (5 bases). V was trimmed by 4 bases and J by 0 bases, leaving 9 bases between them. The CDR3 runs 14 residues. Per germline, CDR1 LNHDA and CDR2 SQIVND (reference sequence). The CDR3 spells CASSTGTVNTEAFF. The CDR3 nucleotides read TGTGCCAGTAGTACCGGGACGGTGAACACTGAAGCTTTCTTT.

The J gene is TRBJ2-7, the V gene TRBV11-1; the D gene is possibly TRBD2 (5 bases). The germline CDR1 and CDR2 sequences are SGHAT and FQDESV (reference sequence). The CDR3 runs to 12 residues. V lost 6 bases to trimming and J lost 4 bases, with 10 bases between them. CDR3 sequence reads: CASSHKRYEQYF. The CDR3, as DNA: TGTGCCAGCAGTCATAAGCGGTACGAGCAGTACTTC.

The CDR3 DNA sequence: TGTGCCAGCAGCCAGGACAGGGGATACAATGAGCAGTTCTTC. Translation: CASSQDRGYNEQFF. This chain joins TRBV5-4 and TRBJ2-1, with 9 positions matching TRBD1. Trimming at V came to 4 bases and at J to 4 bases, leaving 3 bases not matched to a gene. This CDR3 has 14 amino acids. From germline, CDR1 is SGHNT and CDR2 YYREEE (reference sequence).

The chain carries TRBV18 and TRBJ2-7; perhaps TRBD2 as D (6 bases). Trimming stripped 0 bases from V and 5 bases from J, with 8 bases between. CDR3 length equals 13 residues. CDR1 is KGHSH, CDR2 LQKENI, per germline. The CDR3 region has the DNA TGTGCCAGCTCACCACCTCGGAGGGACGAGCAGTACTTC. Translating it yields CASSPPRRDEQYF.

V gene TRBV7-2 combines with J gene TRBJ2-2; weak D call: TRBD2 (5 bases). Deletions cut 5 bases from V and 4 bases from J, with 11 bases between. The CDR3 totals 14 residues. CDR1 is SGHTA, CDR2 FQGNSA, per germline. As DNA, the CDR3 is TGTGCCAGCAGCCGTGACTACTCCACCGGGGAGCTGTTTTTT. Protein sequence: CASSRDYSTGELFF.

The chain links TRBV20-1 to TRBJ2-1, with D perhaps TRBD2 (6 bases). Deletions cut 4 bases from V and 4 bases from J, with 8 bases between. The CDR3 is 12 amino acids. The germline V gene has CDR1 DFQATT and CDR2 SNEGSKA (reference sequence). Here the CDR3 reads CSATGEYNEQFF. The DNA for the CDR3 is TGCAGTGCTACGGGGGAGTACAATGAGCAGTTCTTC.

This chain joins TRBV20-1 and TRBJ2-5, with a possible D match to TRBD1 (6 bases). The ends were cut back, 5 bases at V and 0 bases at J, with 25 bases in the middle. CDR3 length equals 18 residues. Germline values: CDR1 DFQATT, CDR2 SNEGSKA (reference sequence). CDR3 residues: CSAQDSLFRIGHQETQYF. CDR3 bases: TGCAGTGCTCAGGACAGTCTGTTTCGGATCGGGCACCAAGAGACCCAGTACTTC.

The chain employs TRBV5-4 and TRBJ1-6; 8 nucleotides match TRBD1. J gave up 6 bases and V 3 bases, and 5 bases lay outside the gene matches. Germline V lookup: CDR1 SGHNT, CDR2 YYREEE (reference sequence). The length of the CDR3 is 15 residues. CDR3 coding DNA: TGTGCCAGCAGCTGGAAGACAGGGGTTAATTCACCCCTCCACTTT. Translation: CASSWKTGVNSPLHF.

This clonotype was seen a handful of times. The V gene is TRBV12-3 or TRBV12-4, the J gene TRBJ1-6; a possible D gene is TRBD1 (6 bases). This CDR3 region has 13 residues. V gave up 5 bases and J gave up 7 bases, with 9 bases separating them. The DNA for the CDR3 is TGTGCCAGCAGTCCTACAGGGAATTCACCCCTCCACTTT. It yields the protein CASSPTGNSPLHF.

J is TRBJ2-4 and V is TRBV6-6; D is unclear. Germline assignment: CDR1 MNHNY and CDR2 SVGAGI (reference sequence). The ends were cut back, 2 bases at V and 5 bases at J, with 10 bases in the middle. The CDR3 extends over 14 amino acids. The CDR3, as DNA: TGTGCCAGCAGTTACAATTCATACGAAAACATTCAGTACTTC. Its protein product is CASSYNSYENIQYF.

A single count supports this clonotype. The CDR3 sequence: CSVDYGDGQPQHF. Written as DNA, the CDR3 is TGCAGCGTTGATTACGGAGACGGGCAGCCCCAGCATTTT. The rearrangement joins TRBV29-1 to TRBJ1-5, with D unclear. V dropped 3 bases and J dropped 7 bases, with 13 bases sitting between them. The germline V gene encodes CDR1 SQVTM and CDR2 ANQGSEA. CDR3 length equals 13 residues.